Shown below are 18 T cell receptor beta chains from a single sample sequenced in a study of blood T cells in healthy people across ages. A second PCR of 7 to 11 cycles used a sample-barcoded 5' primer and a J-beta primer mix. TCRdb redid the calling of the 5' RACE reads with MiXCR, one entry per CDR3 protein. The profile shows 1,500,000 or so distinct CDR3 sequences, roughly 43% of them singletons. Sequencing input: blood. All receptors derive from a woman aged 18-35 years in good health.

The V gene is TRBV11-2, the J gene TRBJ2-7; 9 nucleotides match TRBD2. This CDR3 spans 17 amino acids. CDR1 is SGHAT and CDR2 is FQNNGV in the germline V gene. V lost 5 bases, J lost 1 base, and 12 bases stayed unmatched. CDR3 sequence reads: CASSPWRVAGESYEQYF. The CDR3 nucleotides read TGTGCCAGCAGCCCCTGGAGGGTAGCGGGGGAATCCTACGAGCAGTACTTC.

The V and J genes are TRBV18 and TRBJ1-5, with a weak D call TRBD1 (5 bases). Germline values: CDR1 KGHSH, CDR2 LQKENI. This CDR3 region has 14 residues. Trimming shortened V by 6 bases and J by 2 bases, and 11 bases separated the two germline ends. In DNA, the CDR3 is TGTGCCAGCTCTCCTAAACAGGGCAATCAGCCCCAGCATTTT. Its protein is CASSPKQGNQPQHF.

The J gene is TRBJ1-5, the V gene TRBV4-3, with D maybe TRBD1 (6 bases). This CDR3 contains 19 residues. Trimming stripped 0 bases from V and 7 bases from J, with 25 bases between. Germline V lookup: CDR1 LGHNA, CDR2 YSLEER. As DNA, the CDR3 is TGCGCCAGCAGCCAAGATGACTCGGACAGTAAGGTTGGGGAACAGCCCCAGCATTTT. As protein: CASSQDDSDSKVGEQPQHF.

This rearrangement joins TRBV15 to TRBJ2-7, with 9 bases identical to TRBD1. CDR1 and CDR2 from the germline V gene are LNHNV and YYDKDF (reference sequence). Germline trimming cut 6 bases from V and 3 bases from J; bases unmatched to any gene: 6. This CDR3 comprises 14 residues. The CDR3 protein is CATRDGTGFYEQYF. DNA of the CDR3: TGTGCCACCAGGGACGGGACAGGGTTCTACGAGCAGTACTTC.

This clonotype came up a few times. The chain links TRBV27 to TRBJ1-4; D gene unclear. The CDR3 loop spans 14 amino acids. From germline, CDR1 is MNHEY and CDR2 SMNVEV (reference sequence). The V and J ends lost 8 bases and 0 bases respectively, with 10 bases between them. CDR3 sequence (DNA): TGTGCCAGCGCCTCAACCTCAACTAATGAAAAACTGTTTTTT. Translating gives CASASTSTNEKLFF.

The rearrangement joins TRBV5-1 to TRBJ2-5; D is uncertain. V was pared by 0 bases and J by 3 bases, with 9 bases between. This CDR3 is 14 amino acids long. The germline V gene encodes CDR1 SGHRS and CDR2 YFSETQ. The CDR3 here is CASSLEVHKETQYF. The CDR3 nucleotides are TGCGCCAGCAGCTTGGAGGTCCATAAAGAGACCCAGTACTTC.

The genes are TRBV29-1 and TRBJ2-7, with 8 bases that match TRBD1. The CDR3 contains 15 residues. Losses at the gene ends were 1 base for V and 7 bases for J; bases not matched to a gene: 12. The germline gives CDR1 SQVTM, CDR2 ANQGSEA. This chain's CDR3 is CSVEGGTGAYNEQYF. CDR3 DNA sequence: TGCAGCGTTGAAGGGGGGACAGGAGCCTACAATGAGCAGTACTTC.

V usage is TRBV6-5 and J usage is TRBJ1-1; 7 bases match TRBD1. Looked up from germline, CDR1 is MNHEY and CDR2 is SVGAGI. J lost 3 bases, V lost 6 bases, and 7 bases had no gene match. This CDR3 region has 14 residues. CDR3 amino acids: CASSSTGSDTEAFF. DNA for the CDR3: TGTGCCAGCAGCTCGACAGGGTCGGACACTGAAGCTTTCTTT.

This clonotype was seen only a few times. The chain carries TRBV5-1 and TRBJ2-1; TRBD2 matches at 7 bases. The germline CDR1 and CDR2 sequences are SGHRS and YFSETQ. J gave up 9 bases and V 3 bases, and 6 bases lay outside the gene matches. The CDR3 has 13 amino acids. CDR3 nucleotides: TGCGCCAGCAGCTCCCTCAGCGGGGTTGAGCAGTTCTTC. Translation: CASSSLSGVEQFF.

This clonotype has more than one count but fewer than ten. This chain links TRBV19 with TRBJ2-6, with D possibly being TRBD1 (6 bases). This CDR3 spans 18 amino acids. Germline CDR1 reads LNHDA; CDR2 reads SQIVND (reference sequence). With 5 bases removed from V and 0 bases from J, the gap between germline ends came to 17 bases. The CDR3 bases are TGTGCCAGTAGTCCGAGACAGGAGTCTCACTCTGGGGCCAACGTCCTGACTTTC. Its protein product is CASSPRQESHSGANVLTF.

In its sample, this clonotype was seen many times. The V and J genes are TRBV18 and TRBJ1-2; TRBD1 aligns across 7 bases. The CDR3 contains 13 residues. Trimming removed 8 bases from V and 8 bases from J; junction bases left unmatched: 11. Germline values: CDR1 KGHSH, CDR2 LQKENI. CDR3 in DNA: TGTGCCAGCAGCCCACGACAGGGTGACGGCTACACCTTC. It is translated as CASSPRQGDGYTF.

This clonotype was detected only a few times. The chain employs TRBV20-1 and TRBJ1-4; D possibly corresponds to TRBD1 (5 bases). Germline values: CDR1 DFQATT, CDR2 SNEGSKA (reference sequence). With 4 bases removed from V and 4 bases from J, the gap between germline ends came to 10 bases. The CDR3 consists of 13 residues. The CDR3 nucleotides read TGCAGTGCTACTAAGGGGTTTAATGAAAAACTGTTTTTT. Encoded protein: CSATKGFNEKLFF.

Of note for this clonotype: A junction end diverges from the germline sequence, so it may reflect a read error. The rearrangement uses TRBV12-3 or TRBV12-4 and TRBJ2-3, with 8 bases matching TRBD2. CDR3 length: 17 residues. Here the CDR3 reads CVSSGLGGGYRTDTQYF. The CDR3, as DNA: TGTGTCAGCAGTGGGTTAGGCGGGGGGTACCGCACAGATACGCAGTATTTT.

V is TRBV4-3 and J is TRBJ2-1, with 15 bases identical to TRBD2. V lost 6 bases and J lost 0; bases outside the gene matches: 3. The CDR3 has 17 amino acids. Germline V gene sequence: CDR1 LGHNA, CDR2 YSLEER. The CDR3 nucleotides read TGCGCCAGCAGGAGGACTAGCGGGGGGGCCTCCTACAATGAGCAGTTCTTC. Its protein product is CASRRTSGGASYNEQFF.

The chain couples TRBV12-3 or TRBV12-4 to TRBJ1-2, with D unresolved. With 3 bases removed from V and 8 bases from J, the gap between germline ends came to 10 bases. The CDR3 contains 12 residues. The CDR3 DNA follows: TGTGCCAGCAGTTTCGACCTTTGGGGCTACACCTTC. The encoded protein is CASSFDLWGYTF.

This clonotype was detected only a few times. Its ends do not fully match the called genes, so a read error is possible. The V and J genes are TRBV7-7 and TRBJ2-1; 8 nucleotides line up with TRBD2. This CDR3 is 17 amino acids long. Germline assignment: CDR1 SSHAT and CDR2 FNYEAQ (reference sequence). The CDR3 loop is CASSFYSGGPRYNEQFF. CDR3 nucleotide sequence: TGTGCTAGCAGCTTCTACAGCGGGGGCCCTCGTTACAATGAGCAGTTCTTC.

Concerning this clonotype: At one end the junction does not follow the germline gene, possibly because of a read error. This chain connects TRBV4-1 to TRBJ2-7; D remains unclear. Germline V gene lookup returns CDR1 MGHRA and CDR2 YSYEKL. This CDR3 spans 15 amino acids. The CDR3 nucleotides read TGCGCCAGCAGCCAAGATCTAGGCTATCCCTACGAGCGGTACTTC. Amino acids: CASSQDLGYPYERYF.

The V gene is TRBV11-2, the J gene TRBJ1-4; 7 bases agree with TRBD1. With 1 base clipped from V and 5 bases from J, the junction kept 10 bases outside the gene matches. Germline V gene lookup returns CDR1 SGHAT and CDR2 FQNNGV. This CDR3 is built from 17 residues. The CDR3 nucleotides read TGTGCCAGCAGCTTAGGTGGCGGGACAGCCTTAAATGAAAAACTGTTTTTT. Encoded protein: CASSLGGGTALNEKLFF.